Below are 29 T cell receptor beta chains sequenced from a single sample in a study of blood T cell repertoires in COVID-19. Data came from immunoSEQ multiplex PCR; TCRdb stores just in-frame clones and leaves some out. The table lists approximately 260,000 clones, roughly 84% of them singletons. Sequences were obtained from peripheral blood. Receptors were obtained from a woman aged 40 to 55 with active or convalescent COVID-19.

The CDR3 nucleotides are TGTGCCAGCACCACAGACAGGTACCTCAACATTCAGTACTTC. Its translation is CASTTDRYLNIQYF. V is TRBV6-5 and J is TRBJ2-4, with D perhaps TRBD1 (6 bases). Germline CDR1 is MNHEY and CDR2 is SVGAGI. The CDR3 is 14 amino acids. The V end lost 7 bases, the J end lost 7 bases, and 17 bases lay between the germline ends.

The CDR3 region has the DNA TGTGCCAGCTCACCCGGGACAGGGTACGGTGAGCAGTTCTTC. It codes for CASSPGTGYGEQFF. This sequence joins TRBV18 and TRBJ2-1; TRBD1 matches 9 bases. CDR3 length equals 14 residues. Germline loops: CDR1 KGHSH, CDR2 LQKENI. After removal of 3 bases from V and 9 bases from J, the junction contained 6 bases not matched to a gene. Supplemented by reference TRBV18 and TRBJ2-1, the full variable domain reads NAGVMQNPRHLVRRRGQEARLRCSPMKGHSHVYWYRQLPEEGLKFMVYLQKENIIDESGMPKERFSAEFPKEGPSILRIQQVVRGDSAAYFCASSPGTGYGEQFFGPGTRLTVL.

In this sample, this clone turned up a few times. V gene TRBV27 combines with J gene TRBJ2-1; D perhaps matches TRBD2 (7 bases). The CDR3 totals 15 residues. Trimming left V 5 bases short and J 4 bases short, with 15 bases between. Germline CDR1 is MNHEY and CDR2 is SMNVEV (reference sequence). CDR3 protein: CASSPLGGRYNEQFF. CDR3 DNA: TGTGCCAGCAGTCCCTTGGGGGGGCGTTACAATGAGCAGTTCTTC.

A few counts support this clone. V and J are TRBV27 and TRBJ1-1; no definite D call. V lost 8 bases, J lost 7 bases, and 14 bases lay in between. CDR1 is MNHEY, CDR2 SMNVEV, per germline (reference sequence). The CDR3 length is 12 residues. In nucleotides, the CDR3 is TGTGCCAGCCTAACGCTAGCCGGTGAAGCTTTCTTT. Translated: CASLTLAGEAFF.

This clone was recorded only once. J is TRBJ1-5 and V is TRBV28; D may be TRBD1 (5 bases). Germline V gives CDR1 MDHEN, CDR2 SYDVKM. V dropped 8 bases and J dropped 6 bases, with 20 bases sitting between them. The CDR3 is made up of 15 amino acids. The DNA for the CDR3 is TGTGCCAGCGTTATTCAGGGATGGAGTGGTCAGCCCCAGCATTTT. As protein: CASVIQGWSGQPQHF.

The V gene is TRBV15, the J gene TRBJ1-5, with a tentative D call TRBD1 (5 bases). The germline V gene encodes CDR1 LNHNV and CDR2 YYDKDF (reference sequence). V shed 10 bases and J shed 7 bases, with 17 bases lying between them. There are 13 residues in the CDR3. CDR3 nucleotides: TGTGCCAATACATCCAGGGAGGTACAGCCCCAGCATTTT. It is translated as CANTSREVQPQHF.

The rearrangement joins TRBV28 to TRBJ2-5; the D is unclear. The V and J ends lost 5 bases and 7 bases respectively, with 17 bases between them. Germline CDR1 MDHEN, CDR2 SYDVKM. The CDR3 length is 14 residues. In DNA form, the CDR3 reads TGTGCCAGCAGTCTATCGGCAGCGCCTGGGACCCAGTACTTC. Its translation: CASSLSAAPGTQYF.

The count of this clone is one. The V gene is TRBV30, the J gene TRBJ1-4; D not resolved. V lost 0 bases and J 0 bases, leaving 11 bases between the germline ends. In germline, CDR1 is GTSNPN, CDR2 SVGIG (reference sequence). This CDR3 comprises 16 residues. This CDR3 is CAWSVRQTSTNEKLFF. The CDR3 bases are TGTGCCTGGAGTGTACGGCAGACTTCAACTAATGAAAAACTGTTTTTT. The variable domain in full, with the rest retrieved from reference TRBV30 and TRBJ1-4, is SQTIHQWPATLVQPVGSPLSLECTVEGTSNPNLYWYRQAAGRGLQLLFYSVGIGQISSEVPQNLSASRPQDRQFILSSKKLLLSDSGFYLCAWSVRQTSTNEKLFFGSGTQLSVL.

The J gene is TRBJ1-1, the V gene TRBV4-1, with D uncertain. Between the trimmed V and J ends, which lost 1 base and 1 base, there was a span of 10 bases. The CDR3 contains 15 residues. Germline V gene lookup returns CDR1 MGHRA and CDR2 YSYEKL. CDR3 amino acids: CASSQVQRPNTEAFF. DNA for the CDR3: TGCGCCAGCAGCCAAGTCCAGCGGCCGAACACTGAAGCTTTCTTT.

V usage is TRBV18 and J usage is TRBJ1-5; 7 bases are a match to TRBD1. From germline, CDR1 is KGHSH and CDR2 LQKENI. This CDR3 contains 19 residues. V shed 2 bases, J shed 5 bases, and the junction held 18 bases outside the gene matches. CDR3 residues: CASSPVKCVRTGGYQPQHF. DNA for the CDR3: TGTGCCAGCTCACCAGTTAAGTGCGTAAGGACAGGAGGTTATCAGCCCCAGCATTTT.

The genes are TRBV4-1 and TRBJ2-3; D is undetermined. The germline gives CDR1 MGHRA, CDR2 YSYEKL. The CDR3 spans 12 residues. The V and J ends lost 3 bases and 2 bases respectively, with 3 bases between them. The CDR3 sequence: CASSHSTDTQYF. In DNA, the CDR3 is TGCGCCAGCAGCCACTCCACAGATACGCAGTATTTT.

The chain carries TRBV12-3 or TRBV12-4 and TRBJ1-5; D perhaps matches TRBD1 (6 bases). The ends were cut back, 7 bases at V and 9 bases at J, with 16 bases in the middle. This CDR3 has 13 amino acids. DNA of the CDR3: TGTGCCAGCATTCCTGGGGGCTCGCGGCCCCAGCATTTT. Its translation: CASIPGGSRPQHF.

This chain connects TRBV5-1 to TRBJ1-2; D not resolved. Trimming took off 2 bases at V and 3 bases at J, with 11 bases between the two ends. The CDR3 totals 14 residues. CDR1 is SGHRS and CDR2 is YFSETQ in the germline V gene. CDR3 in DNA: TGCGCCAGCAGCTTCCAAAGCCGGGACTATGGCTACACCTTC. As protein: CASSFQSRDYGYTF.

The chain joins TRBV3-1 (or the pseudogene TRBV3-2) to TRBJ1-2, with D unclear. Germline assignment: CDR1 LGHDT and CDR2 YNNKEL (reference sequence). Between the trimmed V and J ends, which lost 1 base and 3 bases, there was a span of 9 bases. The CDR3 consists of 14 residues. CDR3 sequence: CASSQGGGYYGYTF. CDR3 bases: TGTGCCAGCAGCCAAGGCGGCGGGTACTATGGCTACACCTTC.

The rearrangement links TRBV28 to TRBJ1-1; no reliable D call. Germline V lookup: CDR1 MDHEN, CDR2 SYDVKM. This CDR3 has 12 amino acids. V gave up 1 base and J gave up 5 bases, with 5 bases separating them. The DNA of the CDR3 is TGTGCCAGCAGTTTATTTGTAACTGAAGCTTTCTTT. Amino acids: CASSLFVTEAFF.

The chain couples TRBV18 to TRBJ2-7; 10 bases agree with TRBD1. The CDR3 has 15 residues. CDR1 KGHSH and CDR2 LQKENI come from the germline V gene. The J segment lost 5 bases and the V segment lost 4 bases, leaving 8 bases of the junction unmatched. This CDR3 reads CASSLSGTGVNEQYF. The CDR3 coding sequence is TGTGCCAGCTCACTCTCCGGGACAGGGGTTAACGAGCAGTACTTC.

This sequence joins TRBV5-1 and TRBJ1-4, with D hard to call. The CDR3 consists of 17 residues. V lost 0 bases, J lost 0 bases, and 12 bases lay in between. The germline CDR1 and CDR2 sequences are SGHRS and YFSETQ. CDR3 DNA: TGCGCCAGCAGCTTGGGGGAGCTACCCGCAACTAATGAAAAACTGTTTTTT. As protein: CASSLGELPATNEKLFF.

The rearrangement joins TRBV24-1 to TRBJ2-2; 10 bases fit TRBD2. The V segment lost 0 bases and the J segment 5 bases; nucleotides outside the gene matches: 5. Per germline, CDR1 KGHDR and CDR2 SFDVKD. The CDR3 loop spans 17 amino acids. CDR3 sequence (DNA): TGTGCCACCAGTGATTTGGTAGCGGGGGGCCTAACCGGGGAGCTGTTTTTT. This sequence encodes CATSDLVAGGLTGELFF.

This sequence joins TRBV6-5 and TRBJ2-7, with D tentatively TRBD1 (5 bases). The germline V gene encodes CDR1 MNHEY and CDR2 SVGAGI. V lost 0 bases and J 3 bases, leaving 12 bases between the germline ends. CDR3 length: 15 residues. In DNA form, the CDR3 reads TGTGCCAGCAGTTACTCTCTTCGACAGCGCTACGAGCAGTACTTC. Protein sequence: CASSYSLRQRYEQYF.

The V call is TRBV5-8, the J call TRBJ2-7, with TRBD2 matching over 9 bases. Looked up from germline, CDR1 is SGHTS and CDR2 is YDEGEE. CDR3 length: 15 residues. J gave up 6 bases and V 0 bases, and 7 bases lay outside the gene matches. The CDR3 DNA sequence: TGTGCCAGCAGCTTGGTGGCGGGGGGGCCGCTCGAGCAGTACGTC. Translation gives CASSLVAGGPLEQYV.

The chain links TRBV20-1 to TRBJ2-3; the D gene is possibly TRBD2 (5 bases). CDR3 length equals 12 residues. Per germline, CDR1 DFQATT and CDR2 SNEGSKA (reference sequence). The germline V and J ends were trimmed by 3 bases and 6 bases, with 10 bases remaining between them. This chain's CDR3 is CSASRPGDTQYF. CDR3 in DNA: TGCAGTGCTAGTCGCCCGGGGGATACGCAGTATTTT.

The V gene is TRBV5-4, the J gene TRBJ1-1; D unclear. Germline values: CDR1 SGHNT, CDR2 YYREEE (reference sequence). The V gene lost 2 bases and the J gene lost 1 base, with 9 bases spanning the gap. This CDR3 spans 14 amino acids. CDR3 DNA: TGTGCCAGCAGCTTACGGTCCAAGAACACTGAAGCTTTCTTT. Translating gives CASSLRSKNTEAFF.

CDR3 region: CASSPTGVGAFF. The CDR3 DNA reads as TGTGCCAGCAGCCCGACAGGGGTGGGCGCTTTCTTT. This chain uses TRBV11-1 with TRBJ1-1, with 8 bases identical to TRBD1. In germline, CDR1 is SGHAT, CDR2 FQDESV (reference sequence). This CDR3 is built from 12 residues. V dropped 5 bases and J dropped 11; count of bases not matched to a gene: 7.

The CDR3 DNA follows: TGTGCCAGCAGTTTCGGGACAGGGGCCTACGAGCAGTACTTC. Translated, it gives CASSFGTGAYEQYF. The rearrangement uses TRBV27 and TRBJ2-7; 10 positions agree with TRBD1. The CDR3 loop spans 14 amino acids. The J segment lost 2 bases and the V segment lost 3 bases, leaving 1 base of the junction unmatched. Germline values: CDR1 MNHEY, CDR2 SMNVEV (reference sequence).

This sequence joins TRBV28 and TRBJ1-2; no clear D. The CDR3 covers 14 residues. Germline assignment: CDR1 MDHEN and CDR2 SYDVKM. V shed 3 bases and J shed 4 bases, with 12 bases lying between them. The CDR3 nucleotides read TGTGCCAGCAGTTTGCCTACAGCCCCCTATGGCTACACCTTC. It encodes CASSLPTAPYGYTF.

As regards this clone: At one of its ends the junction is not consistent with the germline gene, which may arise from a read error. The CDR3 is CSSSTSPTNTGELFF. As DNA, the CDR3 is TGCAGTTCTAGTACGTCGCCTACGAACACCGGGGAGCTGTTTTTT. The chain has TRBV20-1 and TRBJ2-2; unclear D gene. The CDR3 totals 15 residues. Germline V CDR1 and CDR2: DFQATT, SNEGSKA (reference sequence).

The rearrangement joins TRBV2 to TRBJ1-2; perhaps TRBD1 as D (5 bases). The V gene's germline CDR1 is SNHLY and CDR2 FYNNEI. The V gene lost 1 base and the J gene lost 1 base, with 10 bases spanning the gap. This CDR3 has 15 residues. The CDR3 spells CASSEGAGRNYGYTF. In DNA, the CDR3 is TGTGCCAGCAGTGAAGGGGCAGGGCGTAACTATGGCTACACCTTC.

This rearrangement joins TRBV28 to TRBJ2-2; 7 bases align to TRBD1. With 5 bases clipped from V and 6 bases from J, the junction kept 9 bases outside the gene matches. Germline V gene data show CDR1 as MDHEN and CDR2 as SYDVKM. The CDR3 covers 15 residues. CDR3 in amino acids: CASSPRTGPPGELFF. The CDR3, as DNA: TGTGCCAGCAGTCCAAGGACAGGCCCTCCCGGGGAGCTGTTTTTT.

Comments on this clone: The sample carries other DNA sequences with the same CDR3. This chain uses TRBV19 with TRBJ1-5, with 9 bases that match TRBD1. In germline, CDR1 is LNHDA, CDR2 SQIVND (reference sequence). The V segment lost 4 bases and the J segment 4 bases; nucleotides outside the gene matches: 2. The CDR3 has 14 residues. In DNA, the CDR3 is TGTGCCAGTAGTACCGGGACAGGGAATCAGCCCCAGCATTTT. It encodes CASSTGTGNQPQHF.